The following is a T cell receptor (beta chain) sequence with its context. The CDR3 totals 16 residues. V lost 2 bases, J lost 7 bases, and 7 bases stayed unmatched. From germline, CDR1 is SGHRS and CDR2 YFSETQ. The sample is drawn from a study of blood T cell repertoires in COVID-19. Study-level information: Samples representing acute and convalescent COVID-19 were sourced from the United States, Italy and Spain. The analysed material was cDNA or gDNA that came from T cells, B-cell-depleted T cells, or PBMCs.

In the authors' workflow: For nucleated cells, counts were estimated from reference gene primer amplification. TCRdb's copy holds only in-frame clones and misses some; the assay was immunoSEQ multiplex PCR. For V, J and clone size, that table is used; D and trimming come from the DNA. The sample includes roughly 120,000 clones, 84% of them seen just once. This TCR was recovered from a woman aged 55-70 years with acute or convalescent COVID-19. Sequencing was carried out using peripheral blood. This chain links TRBV5-1 with TRBJ2-1; 12 bases are shared with TRBD1. CDR3: CASSFPGTGGKNEQFF. The CDR3 nucleotides read TGCGCCAGCAGCTTTCCCGGGACAGGGGGCAAAAATGAGCAGTTCTTC.